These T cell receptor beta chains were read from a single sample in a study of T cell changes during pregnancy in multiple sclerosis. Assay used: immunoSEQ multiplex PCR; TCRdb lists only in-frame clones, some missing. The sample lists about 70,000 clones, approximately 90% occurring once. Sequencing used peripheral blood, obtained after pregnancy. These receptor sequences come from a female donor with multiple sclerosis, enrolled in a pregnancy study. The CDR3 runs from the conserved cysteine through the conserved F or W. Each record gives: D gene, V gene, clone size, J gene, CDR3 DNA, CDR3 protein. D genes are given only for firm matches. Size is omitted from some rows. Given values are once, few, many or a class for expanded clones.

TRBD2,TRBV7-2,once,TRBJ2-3,TGTGCCAGCAGCCCGGGACTAGCGGGAGGGAGTACGCAGTATTTT,CASSPGLAGGSTQYF
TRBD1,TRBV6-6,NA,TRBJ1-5,TGTGCCAGCAGTGGCGAGGGACAGGGATTTCAGCCCCAGCATTTT,CASSGEGQGFQPQHF
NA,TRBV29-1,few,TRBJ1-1,TGCAGCGTTTCTGAAGGGGGAGGGGACACTGAAGCTTTCTTT,CSVSEGGGDTEAFF
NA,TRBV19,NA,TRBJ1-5,TGTGCCAGTAGAGAAGCGGTACAGCCCCAGCATTTT,CASREAVQPQHF
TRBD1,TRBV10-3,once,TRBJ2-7,TGTGCCTTCGGACAGGGCCCCTACGAGCAGTACTTC,CAFGQGPYEQYF
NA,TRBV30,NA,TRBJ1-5,TGTGCCTGGAGCCGGGACAATCAGCCCCAGCATTTT,CAWSRDNQPQHF
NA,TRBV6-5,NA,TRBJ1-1,TGTGCCAGCAGTCCCGGGGGGGGTTGGGACACTGAAGCTTTCTTT,CASSPGGGWDTEAFF
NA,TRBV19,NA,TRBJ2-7,TGTGCCAGTAGTGTCAGCCGCCGGAGGGCTCCCTACGAGCAGTACTTC,CASSVSRRRAPYEQYF
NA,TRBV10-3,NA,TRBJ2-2,TGTGCCATCAGTGAGTCTGGGCGTCCCGGGGAGCTGTTTTTT,CAISESGRPGELFF
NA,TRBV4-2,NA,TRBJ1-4,TGTGCCAGCAGCCATTCTCCCGCAGGGCGCGGAGAAAAACTGTTTTTT,CASSHSPAGRGEKLFF
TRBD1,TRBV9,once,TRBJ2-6,TGTGCCAGCAGCTTGAGGACAGGGGCAAGCTCTGGGGCCAACGTCCTGACTTTC,CASSLRTGASSGANVLTF
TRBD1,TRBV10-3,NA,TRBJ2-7,TGTGCCATCCGGCCTCGGGACAGGGGTACCTACGAGCAGTACTTC,CAIRPRDRGTYEQYF
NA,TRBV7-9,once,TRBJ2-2,TGTGCCAGCAGCTTATTTTCAGGCACCGGGGAGCTGTTTTTT,CASSLFSGTGELFF
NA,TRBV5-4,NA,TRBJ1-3,TGTGCCAGCAGCTTGGACGCGGGAGCGGGAAACACCATATATTTT,CASSLDAGAGNTIYF
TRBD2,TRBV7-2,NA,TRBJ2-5,TGTGCCAGCAGCCGGATGCTAGCGGGGGGACAAGAGACCCAGTACTTC,CASSRMLAGGQETQYF
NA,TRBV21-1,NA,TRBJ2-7,TGTGCCAGCGGACTAGCGGGAACCTACGAGCAGTACTTC,CASGLAGTYEQYF
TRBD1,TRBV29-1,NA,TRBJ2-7,TGCAGCGTTGTACCCCGACAGGGATACGAGCAGTACTTC,CSVVPRQGYEQYF
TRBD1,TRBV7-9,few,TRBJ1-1,TGTGCCAGCAGCTTAAACGGACAGGGGAACACTGAAGCTTTCTTT,CASSLNGQGNTEAFF
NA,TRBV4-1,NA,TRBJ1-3,TGCGCCAGCAGCCTCGGGAGCTCTGGAAACACCATATATTTT,CASSLGSSGNTIYF
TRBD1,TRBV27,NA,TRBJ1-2,TGTGCCAGCAGTTTATATCAGGGGGCGGGGTATGGCTACACCTTC,CASSLYQGAGYGYTF
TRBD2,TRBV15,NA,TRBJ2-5,TGTGCCACCAGCAGAGATCGGGGACTACAAGAGACCCAGTACTTC,CATSRDRGLQETQYF
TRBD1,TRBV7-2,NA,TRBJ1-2,TGTGCCAGCAGCTTAGCGCAGGGGGTCGGCTATGGCTACACCTTC,CASSLAQGVGYGYTF
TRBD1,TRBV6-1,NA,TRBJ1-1,TGTGCCAGCAGTGGAAGGGAGGACAGGGTGACTGAAGCTTTCTTT,CASSGREDRVTEAFF
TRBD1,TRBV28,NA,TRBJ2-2,TGTGCCACCCTCAAAGGGGGCGGTGGAACCGGGGAGCTGTTTTTT,CATLKGGGGTGELFF
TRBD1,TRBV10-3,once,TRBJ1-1,TGTGCCATCAGTGGCCCCCAGGGGGCGGAAAACACTGAAGCTTTCTTT,CAISGPQGAENTEAFF
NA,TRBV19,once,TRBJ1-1,TGTGCCAGTAGTGGTCCGGAGGGGACTGAAGCTTTCTTT,CASSGPEGTEAFF
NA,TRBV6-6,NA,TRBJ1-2,TGTGCCAGCAGTTACCCGGGAGACAGAGACTATGGCTACACCTTC,CASSYPGDRDYGYTF
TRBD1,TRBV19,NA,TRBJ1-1,TGTGCCAGTAGTATAGCCAGGGGGATCACTGAAGCTTTCTTT,CASSIARGITEAFF
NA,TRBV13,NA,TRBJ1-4,TGTGCCAGCAGCCAACAGGGTAGGGATGAAAAACTGTTTTTT,CASSQQGRDEKLFF
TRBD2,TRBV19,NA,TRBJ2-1,TGTGCCAGTGTAGGACTAGCGGTAAACAATGAGCAGTTCTTC,CASVGLAVNNEQFF
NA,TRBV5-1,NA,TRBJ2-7,TGCGCCAGCAGCTTCGGGGTAAAGTTGGACGAGCAGTACTTC,CASSFGVKLDEQYF
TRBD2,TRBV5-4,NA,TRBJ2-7,TGTGCCAGCACCCCGCCCTTAGCCGGGACTAGCGGGAGCCCCTCCTACGAGCAGTACTTC,CASTPPLAGTSGSPSYEQYF
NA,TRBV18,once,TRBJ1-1,TGTGCCAGCTCACCCAGGGCACGGAACACTGAAGCTTTCTTT,CASSPRARNTEAFF
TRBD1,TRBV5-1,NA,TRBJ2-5,TGCGCCAGCAGCTTGTTAGGGGGCGTTGAGACCCAGTACTTC,CASSLLGGVETQYF
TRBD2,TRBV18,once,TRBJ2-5,TGTGCCAGCTCACCGCGGACTAGTAGGGAGACCCAGTACTTC,CASSPRTSRETQYF
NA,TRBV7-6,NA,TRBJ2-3,TGTGCCAGCAGCTTAGGGGGGGGGCCAAGCACAGATACGCAGTATTTT,CASSLGGGPSTDTQYF
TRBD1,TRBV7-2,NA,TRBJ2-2,TGTGCCAGCAGCTTAACTAAGAGGACAGGGGGCTTTAACGGGGAGCTGTTTTTT,CASSLTKRTGGFNGELFF
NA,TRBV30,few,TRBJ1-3,TGTGCCTTGACGGGATTCTCTGGAAACACCATATATTTT,CALTGFSGNTIYF
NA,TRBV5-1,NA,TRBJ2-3,TGCGCCAGCAGCTTGGCGCCCCGGGACATTAGCACAGATACGCAGTATTTT,CASSLAPRDISTDTQYF
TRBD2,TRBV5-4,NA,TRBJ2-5,TGTGCCAGCAGCCCAGGGGGTAGCGGGAGAGTGGAAGAGACCCAGTACTTC,CASSPGGSGRVEETQYF
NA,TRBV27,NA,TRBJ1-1,TGTGCCAGCAGGGCAGGAAGGACTGAAGCTTTCTTT,CASRAGRTEAFF
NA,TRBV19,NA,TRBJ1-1,TGTGCCAGTAGTATAGTACCACAGGGTAGGGATGAAGCTTTCTTT,CASSIVPQGRDEAFF
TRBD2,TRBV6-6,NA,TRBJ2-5,TGTGCCACCTATTCAGAGCGGGAGGACCAAGAGACCCAGTACTTC,CATYSEREDQETQYF
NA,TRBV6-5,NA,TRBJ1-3,TGTGCCAGCAGTTACGAAATGAGCTCTGGAAACACCATATATTTT,CASSYEMSSGNTIYF
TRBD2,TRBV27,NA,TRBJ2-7,TGTGCCAGCAGTTGGCGGCTAGCGGGAGGAGCCCAGTACTTC,CASSWRLAGGAQYF
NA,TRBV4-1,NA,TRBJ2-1,TGCGCCAGCAGCCAACAAAACCGGGACTCCAAGTTCTTC,CASSQQNRDSKFF
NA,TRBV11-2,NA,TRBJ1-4,TGTGCCAGCAGCGGCGGCGGGGCCATTAATGAAAAACTGTTTTTT,CASSGGGAINEKLFF
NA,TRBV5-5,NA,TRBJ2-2,TGTGCCAGCAGCTTCAGAAACACCGGGGAGCTGTTTTTT,CASSFRNTGELFF
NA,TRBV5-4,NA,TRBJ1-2,TGTGCCAGCAGCCATGACAAGGTCAGAGGCTACACCTTC,CASSHDKVRGYTF
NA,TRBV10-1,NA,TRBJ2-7,TGCGCCAGCAGTGAGTCGCAAACTCTCATCCAAGACTCCTACGAGCAGTACTTC,CASSESQTLIQDSYEQYF